The sequence of this TCR beta chain was determined in a study of blood T cell repertoires in COVID-19. V was shortened by 3 bases and J by 4 bases, with 9 bases between the two germline ends. From germline, CDR1 is MGHRA and CDR2 YSYEKL. The CDR3 has 13 amino acids. This clone was counted a single time. Using immunoSEQ multiplex PCR, the repertoire was profiled, and TCRdb retains in-frame clones only, with some absent. Found here are roughly 250,000 clones, approximately 81% of them singletons; the top ten hold approximately 0.89%. The origin of this receptor is a man aged 35-49 years with acute or convalescent COVID-19. Sequencing was performed on peripheral blood. V and J are TRBV4-1 and TRBJ1-2; the D gene is possibly TRBD1 (6 bases). CDR3: CASSHPGVYGYTF. The CDR3 nucleotides read TGCGCCAGCAGCCACCCAGGGGTCTATGGCTACACCTTC.